A single sample is the source of the 27 T cell receptor beta chains below, sequenced in a study of identical twins. A single record per CDR3 protein comes from TCRdb applying MiXCR to the 5' RACE reads. The table has roughly 710,000 distinct CDR3 sequences, around 6.1% seen once. The sample consisted of naive T cells sorted from blood. The receptors were sampled from a young man in good health.

V gene TRBV2 combines with J gene TRBJ2-7; D unclear. The CDR3 loop spans 14 amino acids. Trimming stripped 1 base from V and 4 bases from J, with 11 bases between. CDR1 is SNHLY and CDR2 is FYNNEI in the germline V gene. The CDR3 DNA reads TGTGCCAGCAGTGAAGGGACCGTCGGATACGAGCAGTACGTC. This translates into CASSEGTVGYEQYV.

This clonotype was seen ten or more times. The CDR3 bases are TGTGCCAGCAGCTTAGCGGACGGGAGGTCGGCCTACGAGCAGTACTTC. Translating gives CASSLADGRSAYEQYF. The J gene is TRBJ2-7, the V gene TRBV7-8; 7 bases match TRBD2. With 0 bases clipped from V and 2 bases from J, the junction kept 7 bases outside the gene matches. The CDR3 is 16 amino acids. Germline CDR1 and CDR2: SGHVS and FQNEAQ.

This clonotype was observed at least ten times. J is TRBJ2-2 and V is TRBV29-1, with 7 bases that match TRBD1. The CDR3 totals 15 residues. The trim removed 4 bases at V and 7 bases at J, leaving 12 bases unmatched. The germline CDR1 and CDR2 sequences are SQVTM and ANQGSEA. The CDR3 DNA is TGCAGCGTTGGAGGGGGCGAGTTGATAGGCGGGGAGCTGTTTTTT. Encoded protein: CSVGGGELIGGELFF.

The chain is built from TRBV10-3 and TRBJ2-3, with D maybe TRBD2 (5 bases). V lost 8 bases and J 2 bases, leaving 11 bases between the germline ends. The CDR3 loop spans 13 amino acids. Germline V CDR1 and CDR2: ENHRY, SYGVKD. The CDR3 spells CAISGVVTDTQYF. The DNA of the CDR3 is TGTGCCATCTCCGGGGTCGTCACAGATACGCAGTATTTT.

This clonotype occurred many times. The rearrangement joins TRBV24-1 to TRBJ2-1; 10 bases are a match to TRBD1. J gave up 3 bases and V 9 bases, and 7 bases lay outside the gene matches. Germline V gene lookup returns CDR1 KGHDR and CDR2 SFDVKD. The CDR3 sequence is 15 residues long. CDR3 DNA sequence: TGTGCCACCGAACCCGGGACAGGGGTCTACAATGAGCAGTTCTTC. Translated: CATEPGTGVYNEQFF.

This clonotype was detected many times. In DNA form, the CDR3 reads TGTGCCAGCAGCTTGGGGGGGACACCCAGGCCCCAGCATTTT. It translates to CASSLGGTPRPQHF. The V and J genes are TRBV5-5 and TRBJ1-5; a possible D gene is TRBD1 (6 bases). Trimming shortened V by 0 bases and J by 9 bases, and 13 bases separated the two germline ends. From germline, CDR1 is SGHKS and CDR2 YYEKEE (reference sequence). CDR3 length: 14 amino acids.

As concerns this clonotype: This CDR3 fails to terminate in the conserved phenylalanine or tryptophan, so it likely reflects a read error. The DNA for the CDR3 is TGCAGTGCTAGAGATTATCGAAACTCTGGAAACACCATATATATT. Residues: CSARDYRNSGNTIYI. This chain connects TRBV20-1 to TRBJ1-3; no clear D. The CDR3 loop spans 15 amino acids. CDR1 is DFQATT and CDR2 is SNEGSKA in the germline V gene (reference sequence). Trimming shortened V by 0 bases and J by 0 bases, and 9 bases separated the two germline ends.

The table lists this clonotype with many counts. V gene TRBV25-1 combines with J gene TRBJ2-7; D perhaps matches TRBD1 (6 bases). The CDR3 length is 13 residues. Per germline, CDR1 MGHDK and CDR2 SYGVNS. V lost 10 bases, J lost 7 bases, and 20 bases lay in between. The DNA of the CDR3 is TGTGCCACCTCAGGGGTACAGGGAAAGGAGCAGTACTTC. This gives the protein CATSGVQGKEQYF.

Only a few counts were recorded for this clonotype. The chain joins TRBV10-2 to TRBJ2-1, with 10 nucleotides matching TRBD2. V trimming: 6 bases; J trimming: 6 bases; junction bases outside the gene matches: 14. The CDR3 runs to 17 residues. Germline V gene data show CDR1 as WSHSY and CDR2 as SAAADI. The DNA for the CDR3 is TGCGCCAGCAGCCTAACTCCCTTAGCGGGAGGCCCCAATGAGCAGTTCTTC. Its translation is CASSLTPLAGGPNEQFF.

This clonotype was seen at least ten times. This chain links TRBV12-3 or TRBV12-4 with TRBJ2-3; the D is unclear. CDR3 length equals 15 residues. V was clipped by 1 base and J by 1 base, with 9 bases between them. For the CDR3, the DNA is TGTGCCAGCAGTTTAGGTGTTAGGGGCACAGATACGCAGTATTTT. As protein: CASSLGVRGTDTQYF.

CDR3 bases: TGTGCCAGCAGTAGAAGAGGCCCCTACGAGCAGTACTTC. As protein: CASSRRGPYEQYF. This chain connects TRBV6-2 or TRBV6-3 to TRBJ2-7, with D unresolved. The germline CDR1 and CDR2 sequences are MNHEY and SVGEGT. V was cut by 5 bases and J by 2 bases, with 10 bases left in between. The CDR3 extends over 13 amino acids.

This chain connects TRBV15 to TRBJ2-1; D gene uncertain. Germline CDR1 and CDR2: LNHNV and YYDKDF (reference sequence). The CDR3 runs 12 residues. Deletions cut 0 bases from V and 10 bases from J, with 7 bases between. The CDR3 sequence: CATSRDGWEQFF. In nucleotides, the CDR3 is TGTGCCACCAGCAGAGATGGATGGGAGCAGTTCTTC. Full variable domain (rest looked up from reference TRBV15 and TRBJ2-1): DAMVIQNPRYQVTQFGKPVTLSCSQTLNHNVMYWYQQKSSQAPKLLFHYYDKDFNNEADTPDNFQSRRPNTSFCFLDIRSPGLGDTAMYLCATSRDGWEQFFGPGTRLTVL.

This clonotype was found once. V gene TRBV2 combines with J gene TRBJ2-1; 7 bases agree with TRBD2. This CDR3 is 12 amino acids long. Germline V gene lookup returns CDR1 SNHLY and CDR2 FYNNEI. After removal of 1 base from V and 13 bases from J, the junction contained 4 bases not matched to a gene. The CDR3 coding sequence is TGTGCCAGCAGTGAAGGAGGACTAGTTCAGTTCTTC. Protein sequence: CASSEGGLVQFF.

This clonotype was recorded many times. The rearrangement joins TRBV12-3 or TRBV12-4 to TRBJ2-1, with TRBD2 matching 9 bases. V dropped 8 bases and J dropped 4; count of bases not matched to a gene: 6. The CDR3 runs to 14 residues. The chain's CDR3 is CASRGRGDYNEQFF. The DNA of the CDR3 is TGTGCCAGCCGCGGGAGGGGGGATTACAATGAGCAGTTCTTC.

This clonotype was counted at least ten times. This chain uses TRBV12-3 or TRBV12-4 with TRBJ2-7; unclear D gene. This CDR3 spans 14 amino acids. The germline V and J ends were trimmed by 2 bases and 7 bases, with 15 bases remaining between them. The CDR3 loop is CASSLMTQGEEQYF. In DNA, the CDR3 is TGTGCCAGCAGTTTAATGACCCAAGGTGAAGAGCAGTACTTC.

The chain employs TRBV21-1 and TRBJ2-7; the tabulated D call, TRBD2, remains unverified against the DNA. TRBV21-1 is flagged as a pseudogene. The CDR3 loop spans 18 amino acids. The DNA for the CDR3 is TGTGCCAGCAGCAAAGAAATGATAGGGACTCATTCTATCGACGAGCAGTACGTC. It translates to CASSKEMIGTHSIDEQYV.

This clonotype was detected many times. The J gene is TRBJ1-2, the V gene TRBV11-3; D perhaps matches TRBD1 (5 bases). V lost 5 bases to trimming and J lost 0 bases, with 10 bases between them. The CDR3 consists of 14 residues. CDR1 and CDR2 (germline): SGHNT, YENEEA. The CDR3 DNA sequence: TGTGCCAGCAGCCCGCAGGGAGCTAACTATGGCTACACCTTC. Its protein product is CASSPQGANYGYTF. Full variable domain (missing parts from reference TRBV11-3 and TRBJ1-2): EAGVVQSPRYKIIEKKQPVAFWCNPISGHNTLYWYLQNLGQGPELLIRYENEEAVDDSQLPKDRFSAERLKGVDSTLKIQPAELGDSAVYLCASSPQGANYGYTFGSGTRLTVV.

The table lists this clonotype with many counts. This chain joins TRBV6-2 or TRBV6-3 and TRBJ1-2, with a possible D match to TRBD1 (6 bases). CDR3 length equals 13 residues. CDR1 and CDR2 from the germline V gene are MNHEY and SVGEGT. Between the trimmed V and J ends, which lost 2 bases and 5 bases, there was a span of 9 bases. The CDR3 loop is CASSYGQSYGYTF. CDR3 sequence (DNA): TGTGCCAGCAGTTACGGACAGTCTTATGGCTACACCTTC.

This chain links TRBV4-3 with TRBJ2-3; D not resolved. Germline V gene sequence: CDR1 LGHNA, CDR2 YSLEER. Trimming shortened V by 0 bases and J by 4 bases, and 14 bases separated the two germline ends. This CDR3 has 16 amino acids. Here the CDR3 reads CASSQDLPPGPDTQYF. The CDR3 DNA reads TGCGCCAGCAGCCAAGATCTACCACCCGGGCCAGATACGCAGTATTTT.

This clonotype showed up many times. The genes are TRBV20-1 and TRBJ2-7; no reliable D call. The V end was cut by 7 bases, the J end by 3 bases, with 10 bases between. CDR1 DFQATT and CDR2 SNEGSKA come from the germline V gene (reference sequence). The CDR3 covers 11 residues. CDR3 bases: TGCAGTGGGACGATGGGCTACGAGCAGTACTTC. Translation gives CSGTMGYEQYF.

A few counts support this clonotype. This sequence joins TRBV7-6 and TRBJ1-1, with unresolved D. Looked up from germline, CDR1 is SGHVS and CDR2 is FNYEAQ. The CDR3 extends over 14 amino acids. Trimming pared 0 bases from V and 3 bases from J, leaving 8 bases between. The CDR3, as DNA: TGTGCCAGCAGCTTAGCGTTAAGGGACACTGAAGCTTTCTTT. Residues: CASSLALRDTEAFF. Combining the CDR3 with reference TRBV7-6 and TRBJ1-1 gives the whole variable domain GAGVSQSPRYKVTKRGQDVALRCDPISGHVSLYWYRQALGQGPEFLTYFNYEAQQDKSGLPNDRFSAERPEGSISTLTIQRTEQRDSAMYRCASSLALRDTEAFFGQGTRLTVV.

The table lists this clonotype with a few counts. The chain joins TRBV7-2 to TRBJ2-7; maybe TRBD2 (5 bases). The CDR3 contains 14 residues. The germline V and J ends were trimmed by 2 bases and 0 bases, with 8 bases remaining between them. Germline CDR1 and CDR2: SGHTA and FQGNSA. CDR3 sequence: CASSLNRGSYEQYF. The DNA of the CDR3 is TGTGCCAGCAGCTTAAACCGGGGCTCCTACGAGCAGTACTTC.

This clonotype was picked up a small number of times. The chain uses TRBV5-1 and TRBJ1-4; D gene unclear. V was shortened by 0 bases and J by 4 bases, with 13 bases between the two germline ends. In germline, CDR1 is SGHRS, CDR2 YFSETQ. This CDR3 region has 16 residues. CDR3 sequence: CASSLARAAYNEKLFF. In nucleotides, the CDR3 is TGCGCCAGCAGCTTGGCCCGGGCAGCCTATAATGAAAAACTGTTTTTT.

The chain is built from TRBV29-1 and TRBJ2-7; 9 nucleotides align to TRBD1. Looked up from germline, CDR1 is SQVTM and CDR2 is ANQGSEA. CDR3 size: 14 residues. Losses at the gene ends were 6 bases for V and 4 bases for J; bases not matched to a gene: 10. CDR3 amino acids: CSVTDHRGRYEQYF. Written as DNA, the CDR3 is TGCAGCGTCACAGACCACAGGGGGCGGTACGAGCAGTACTTC.

CDR3 sequence (DNA): TGTGCCAGCAGTATGGACAGTTTTTCTCCCCAGCATTTT. Its translation is CASSMDSFSPQHF. The rearrangement links TRBV12-3 or TRBV12-4 to TRBJ1-5; a weak D match, TRBD1 (6 bases). V was pared by 5 bases and J by 10 bases, with 15 bases between. The CDR3 has 13 amino acids.

The rearrangement links TRBV27 to TRBJ2-2, with unresolved D. The CDR3 has 15 residues. V was clipped by 6 bases and J by 3 bases, with 14 bases between them. The germline CDR1 and CDR2 sequences are MNHEY and SMNVEV (reference sequence). CDR3 DNA: TGTGCCAGCAGCATCTGGTCAGGCGACACCGGGGAGCTGTTTTTT. Its protein product is CASSIWSGDTGELFF.

The table lists this clonotype with many counts. The chain recombines TRBV5-1 with TRBJ2-2; D is unresolved. Trimming pared 0 bases from V and 4 bases from J, leaving 10 bases between. From germline, CDR1 is SGHRS and CDR2 YFSETQ. The CDR3 loop spans 15 amino acids. Written as DNA, the CDR3 is TGCGCCAGCAGCTTGGCCGAGTACTCCACCGGGGAGCTGTTTTTT. Protein sequence: CASSLAEYSTGELFF.